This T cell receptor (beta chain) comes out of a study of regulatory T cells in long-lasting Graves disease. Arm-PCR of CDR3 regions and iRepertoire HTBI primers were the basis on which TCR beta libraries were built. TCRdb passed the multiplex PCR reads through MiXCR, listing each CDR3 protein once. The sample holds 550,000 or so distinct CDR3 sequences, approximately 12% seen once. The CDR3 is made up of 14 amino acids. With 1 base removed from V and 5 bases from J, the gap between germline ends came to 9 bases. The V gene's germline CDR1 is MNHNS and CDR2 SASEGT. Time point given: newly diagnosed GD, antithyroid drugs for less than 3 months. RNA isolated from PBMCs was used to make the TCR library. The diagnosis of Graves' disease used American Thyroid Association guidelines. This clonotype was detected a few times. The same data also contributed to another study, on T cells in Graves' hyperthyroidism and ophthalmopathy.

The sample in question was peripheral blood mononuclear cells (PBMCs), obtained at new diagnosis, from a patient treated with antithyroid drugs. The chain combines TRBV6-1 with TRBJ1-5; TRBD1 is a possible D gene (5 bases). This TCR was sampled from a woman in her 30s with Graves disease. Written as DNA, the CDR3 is TGTGCCAGCAGTGAAGACAGGCCGCATCAGCCCCAGCATTTT. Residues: CASSEDRPHQPQHF.